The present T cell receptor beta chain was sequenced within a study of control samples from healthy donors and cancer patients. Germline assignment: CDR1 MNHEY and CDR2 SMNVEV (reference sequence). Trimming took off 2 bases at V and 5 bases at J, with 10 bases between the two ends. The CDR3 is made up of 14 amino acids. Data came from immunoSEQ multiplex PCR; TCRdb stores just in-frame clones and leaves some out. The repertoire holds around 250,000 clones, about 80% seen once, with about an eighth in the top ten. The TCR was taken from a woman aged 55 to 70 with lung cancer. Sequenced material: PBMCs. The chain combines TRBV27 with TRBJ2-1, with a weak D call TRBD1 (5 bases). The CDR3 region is CASSLVGPHNEQFF. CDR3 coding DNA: TGTGCCAGCAGTTTAGTGGGGCCGCACAATGAGCAGTTCTTC.